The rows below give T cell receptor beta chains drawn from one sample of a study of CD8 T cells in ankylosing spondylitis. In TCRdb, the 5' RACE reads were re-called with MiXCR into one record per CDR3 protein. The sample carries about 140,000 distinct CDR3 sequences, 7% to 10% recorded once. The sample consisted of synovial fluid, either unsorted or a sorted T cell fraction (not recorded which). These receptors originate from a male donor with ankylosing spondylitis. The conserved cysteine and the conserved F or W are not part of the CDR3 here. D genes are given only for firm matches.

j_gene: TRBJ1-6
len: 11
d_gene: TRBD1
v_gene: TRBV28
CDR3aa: ASYRGVTSPLH

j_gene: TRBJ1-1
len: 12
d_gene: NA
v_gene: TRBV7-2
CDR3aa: ASSLVQGDTEAF

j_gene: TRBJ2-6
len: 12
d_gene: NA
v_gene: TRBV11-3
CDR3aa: ASYGSPGANVLT

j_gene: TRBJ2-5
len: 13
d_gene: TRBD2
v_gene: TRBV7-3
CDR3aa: ASRAGTSLQETQY

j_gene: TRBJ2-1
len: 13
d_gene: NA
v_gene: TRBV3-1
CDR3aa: ASSQRERSYNEQF

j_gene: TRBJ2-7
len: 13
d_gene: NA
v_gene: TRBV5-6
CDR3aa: ASSLVGTATYEQY

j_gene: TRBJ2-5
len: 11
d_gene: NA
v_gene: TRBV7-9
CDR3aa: ASSQIPEETQY

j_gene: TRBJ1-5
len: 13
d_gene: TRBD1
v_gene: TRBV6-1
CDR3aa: ASSGGTGVYQPQH

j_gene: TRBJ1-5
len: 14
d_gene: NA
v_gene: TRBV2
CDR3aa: ASSEGTLNSNQPQH

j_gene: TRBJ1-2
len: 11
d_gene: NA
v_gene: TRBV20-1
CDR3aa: SARTQGTSGYT

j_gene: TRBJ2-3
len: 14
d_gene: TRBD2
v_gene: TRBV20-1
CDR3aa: SARVPGTSGRNTQY

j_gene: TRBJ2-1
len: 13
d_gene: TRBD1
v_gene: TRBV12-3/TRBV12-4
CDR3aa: ASSPGTGGLYEQF

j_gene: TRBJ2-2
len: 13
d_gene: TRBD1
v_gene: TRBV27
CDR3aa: ASSPRDRGSGELF

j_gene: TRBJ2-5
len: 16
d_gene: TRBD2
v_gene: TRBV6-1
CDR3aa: ASSLVLTGSGGQETQY

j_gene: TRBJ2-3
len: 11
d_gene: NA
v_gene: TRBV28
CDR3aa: ASRSGLAGTQY

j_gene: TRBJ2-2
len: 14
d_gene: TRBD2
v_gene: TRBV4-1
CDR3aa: ASSQGLGGRPGELF

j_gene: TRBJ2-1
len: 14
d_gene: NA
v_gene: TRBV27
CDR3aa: ASSPLRRGSYNEQF

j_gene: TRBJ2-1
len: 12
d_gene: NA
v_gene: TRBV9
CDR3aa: ASSVVSQYNEQF

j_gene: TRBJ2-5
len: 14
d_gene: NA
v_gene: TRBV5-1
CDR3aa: ASSLGAGTLQETQY

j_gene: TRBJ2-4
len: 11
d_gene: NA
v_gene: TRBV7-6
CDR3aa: ASAGAPKNIQY

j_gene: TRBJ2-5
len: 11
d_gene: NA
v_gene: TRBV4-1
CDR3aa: ASSSGLAETQY

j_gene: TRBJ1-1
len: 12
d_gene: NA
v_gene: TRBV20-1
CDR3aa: SARDGKGPMGAF

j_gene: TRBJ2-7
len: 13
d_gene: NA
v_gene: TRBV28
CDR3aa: ASSPLRGGGNEQY

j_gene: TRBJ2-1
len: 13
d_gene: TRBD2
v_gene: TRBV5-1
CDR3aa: ASSRLAGANNEQF

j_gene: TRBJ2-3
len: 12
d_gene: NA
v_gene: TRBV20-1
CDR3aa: SASDGLYTDTQY

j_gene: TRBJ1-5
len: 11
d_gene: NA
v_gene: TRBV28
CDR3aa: ASSLQNNQPQH

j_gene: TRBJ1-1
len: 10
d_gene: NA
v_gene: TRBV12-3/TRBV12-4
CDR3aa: ASRLTGGEAF

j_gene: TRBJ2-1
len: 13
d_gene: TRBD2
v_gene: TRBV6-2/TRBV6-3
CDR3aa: AVRGEGSSYNEQF

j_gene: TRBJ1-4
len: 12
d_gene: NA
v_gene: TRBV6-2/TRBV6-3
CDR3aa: ASSDRAPDEKLF

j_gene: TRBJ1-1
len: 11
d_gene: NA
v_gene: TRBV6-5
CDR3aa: ASNWEGSTEAF

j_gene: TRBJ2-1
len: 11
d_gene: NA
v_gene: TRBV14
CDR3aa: ASSLDWFNEQF

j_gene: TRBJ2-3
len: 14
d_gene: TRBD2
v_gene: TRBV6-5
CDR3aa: ASSPRLLAGTDTQY

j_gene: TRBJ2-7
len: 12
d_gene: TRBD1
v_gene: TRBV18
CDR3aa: ASSPGTGGDEQY

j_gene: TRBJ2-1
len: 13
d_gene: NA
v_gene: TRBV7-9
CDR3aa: ASSTRGSANGEQF

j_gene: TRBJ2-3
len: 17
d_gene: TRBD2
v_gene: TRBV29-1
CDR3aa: SVEDIAGGSGTGADTQY

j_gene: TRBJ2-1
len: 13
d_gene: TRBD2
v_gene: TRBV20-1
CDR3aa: SARDLREGRNEQF

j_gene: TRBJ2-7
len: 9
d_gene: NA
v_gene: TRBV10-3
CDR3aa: AISAAYEQY

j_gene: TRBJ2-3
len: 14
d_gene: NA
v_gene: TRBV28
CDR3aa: ASSFTRDWFTDTQY

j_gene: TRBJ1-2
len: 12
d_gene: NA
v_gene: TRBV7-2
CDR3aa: ASSLRDRFYGYT

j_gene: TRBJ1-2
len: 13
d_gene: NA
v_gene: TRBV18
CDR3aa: ASSPQGEANYGYT

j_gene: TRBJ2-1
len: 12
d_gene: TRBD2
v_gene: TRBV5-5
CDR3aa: AMGPGLAWSEQF

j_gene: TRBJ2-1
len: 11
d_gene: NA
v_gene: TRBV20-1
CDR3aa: SARDLPYNEQF

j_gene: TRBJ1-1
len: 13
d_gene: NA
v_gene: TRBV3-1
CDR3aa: ASSQVGGARTEAF

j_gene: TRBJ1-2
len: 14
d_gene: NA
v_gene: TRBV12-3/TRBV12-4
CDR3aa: ASSRDETPEGYGYT

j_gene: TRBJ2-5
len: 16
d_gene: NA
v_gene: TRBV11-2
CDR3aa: ASSLYSPADSRRRTQY